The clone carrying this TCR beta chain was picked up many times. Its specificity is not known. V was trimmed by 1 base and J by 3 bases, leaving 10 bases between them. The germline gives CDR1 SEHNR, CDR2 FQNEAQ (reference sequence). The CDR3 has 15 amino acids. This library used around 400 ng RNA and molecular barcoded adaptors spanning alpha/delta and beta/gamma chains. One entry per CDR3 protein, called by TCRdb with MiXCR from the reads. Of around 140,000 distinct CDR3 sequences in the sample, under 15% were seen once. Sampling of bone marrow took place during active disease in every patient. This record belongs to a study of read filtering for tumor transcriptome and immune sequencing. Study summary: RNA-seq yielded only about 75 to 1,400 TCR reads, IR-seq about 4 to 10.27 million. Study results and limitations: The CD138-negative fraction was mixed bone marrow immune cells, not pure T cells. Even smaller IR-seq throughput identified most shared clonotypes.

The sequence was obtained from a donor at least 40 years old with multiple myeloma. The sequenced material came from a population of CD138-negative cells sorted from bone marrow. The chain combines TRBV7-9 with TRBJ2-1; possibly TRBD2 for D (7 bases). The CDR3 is CASSLVGGLYNEQFF. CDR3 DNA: TGTGCCAGCAGCTTAGTGGGGGGGCTCTACAATGAGCAGTTCTTC.